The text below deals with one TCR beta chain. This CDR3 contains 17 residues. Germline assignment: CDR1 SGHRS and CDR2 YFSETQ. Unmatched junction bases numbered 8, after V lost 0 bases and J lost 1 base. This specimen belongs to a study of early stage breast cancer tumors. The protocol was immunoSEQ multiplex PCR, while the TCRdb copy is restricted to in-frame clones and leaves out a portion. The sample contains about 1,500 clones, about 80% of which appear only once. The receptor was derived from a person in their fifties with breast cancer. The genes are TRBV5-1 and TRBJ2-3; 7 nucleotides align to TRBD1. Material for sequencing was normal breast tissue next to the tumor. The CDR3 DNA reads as TGCGCCAGCAGCTTGGAGCTCAGGGGGACGGGCACAGATACGCAGTATTTT. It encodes CASSLELRGTGTDTQYF.